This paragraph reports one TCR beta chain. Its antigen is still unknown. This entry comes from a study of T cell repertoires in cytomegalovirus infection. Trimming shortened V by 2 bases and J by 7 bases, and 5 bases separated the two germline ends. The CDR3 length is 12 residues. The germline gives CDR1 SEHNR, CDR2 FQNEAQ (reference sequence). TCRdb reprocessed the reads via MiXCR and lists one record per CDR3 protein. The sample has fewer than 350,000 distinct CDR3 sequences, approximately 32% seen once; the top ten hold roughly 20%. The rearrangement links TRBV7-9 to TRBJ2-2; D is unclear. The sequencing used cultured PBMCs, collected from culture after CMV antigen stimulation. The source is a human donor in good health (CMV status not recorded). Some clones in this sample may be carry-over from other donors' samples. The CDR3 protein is CASSLSGGELFF. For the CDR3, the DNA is TGTGCCAGCAGCTTAAGTGGCGGGGAGCTGTTTTTT. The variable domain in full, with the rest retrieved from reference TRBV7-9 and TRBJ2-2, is DTGVSQNPRHKITKRGQNVTFRCDPISEHNRLYWYRQTLGQGPEFLTYFQNEAQLEKSRLLSDRFSAERPKGSFSTLEIQRTEQGDSAMYLCASSLSGGELFFGEGSRLTVL.